Below, one T cell receptor (beta chain) is given with its context. Its specificity is unknown. With 5 bases removed from V and 7 bases from J, the gap between germline ends came to 12 bases. The CDR3 totals 14 residues. Germline CDR1 MDHEN, CDR2 SYDVKM. The record originates from a study of Graves' ophthalmopathy and Graves' hyperthyroidism. Study-wide context: Before any treatment, peripheral blood was taken at the initial diagnosis.

Enrollment excluded any patients with other autoimmune diseases, uncontrolled infections, pregnancy or lactation. Study-wide findings and caveats: Clonotypes were expanded in thyroid at above 0.001 frequency, and most also appeared in blood.

The study amplified TCR beta CDR3 regions using RNA transcripts. After a first-round RT-PCR with HTBI primers, a second-round multiplex PCR was run. TCRdb processed the multiplex PCR reads anew with MiXCR; each CDR3 protein has one entry. The sample records 200,000 to 300,000 distinct CDR3 sequences, around 45% being singletons. The sample comprised peripheral blood. The sequence was obtained from an adult man with Graves' ophthalmopathy. The rearrangement uses TRBV28 and TRBJ1-6; TRBD1 might be the D (6 bases). The CDR3 sequence is CASSPGTTNSPLHF. In nucleotides, the CDR3 is TGTGCCAGCAGTCCGGGGACAACAAATTCACCCCTCCACTTT.